Sequencing of this T cell receptor beta chain was carried out in a study of OX40 agonist ivuxolimab in advanced cancers. Study summary: Given to patients was ivuxolimab, an agonistic anti-OX40 (CD134) antibody. Patients got intravenous ivuxolimab at 0.01 to 10 mg/kg every 2 weeks.

Autoimmune disease history or systemic immunosuppression disqualified patients. Profiled with immunoSEQ multiplex PCR; TCRdb holds only in-frame clones, not every one. The sample contains about 72,000 clones, 90% to 95% of which appear only once. Per the germline V gene, CDR1 is MNHEY and CDR2 is SMNVEV (reference sequence). V was trimmed by 4 bases and J by 0 bases, leaving 10 bases between them. The CDR3 is 15 amino acids. A single count supports this clone. Its antigen is undetermined. Overall study results and limits: More expanded clones were seen, on average, in CD8+ T cells than in CD4+.

The sequences come from CD4+ or CD8+ T cells sorted from blood, collected in a trial of the OX40 agonist ivuxolimab. The chain carries TRBV27 and TRBJ1-5; D possibly corresponds to TRBD1 (5 bases). The receptor comes from an adult with an advanced solid tumor such as melanoma, head and neck, liver or kidney cancer. The CDR3 DNA is TGTGCCAGCAGTTCGACAGTTTATAGCAATCAGCCCCAGCATTTT. Translated, it gives CASSSTVYSNQPQHF.